Below are 26 T cell receptor beta chains sequenced from a single sample in a study of T cell clonality in common variable immunodeficiency. Clones were sequenced by immunoSEQ multiplex PCR, and TCRdb holds only the in-frame ones, with some missing. The sample shows over 30,000 clones, none of them appearing just once. Broader study findings: Common variable immunodeficiency TCR beta sequences reportedly had fewer deletions and N-nucleotide insertions.

These receptors have no known antigen. The source material was peripheral blood mononuclear cells. All receptors come from a human donor with common variable immunodeficiency.

This clone has just a few counts. The CDR3 bases that were read are TGTGCCAGTACGCGGGGGAATCAGCCC. Its protein product is CASTRGNQP. The complete CDR3 sequence is CASTRGNQPQHF. The chain employs TRBV18 and TRBJ1-5; possibly TRBD1 for D (5 bases). The read halts 3 residues ahead of the CDR3 end, with the missing end drawn from the germline J gene. This CDR3 region has 12 residues. Deletions cut 9 bases from V and 4 bases from J, with 10 bases between. Per the germline V gene, CDR1 is KGHSH and CDR2 is LQKENI. Based on the CDR3 plus reference TRBV18 and TRBJ1-5, the full variable domain is NAGVMQNPRHLVRRRGQEARLRCSPMKGHSHVYWYRQLPEEGLKFMVYLQKENIIDESGMPKERFSAEFPKEGPSILRIQQVVRGDSAAYFCASTRGNQPQHFGDGTRLSIL.

This clone was counted a few times. Compared with germline, one end of the junction differs, possibly owing to a read error. The missing CDR3 end, 3 residues past where the read stops, is filled in from the germline J gene. This rearrangement joins TRBV6-1 to TRBJ2-1; the match to TRBD2 covers 15 bases. The length of the CDR3 is 18 residues. Per the germline V gene, CDR1 is MNHNS and CDR2 is SASEGT. CDR3 amino acids: CASSEGLAGGRYYNEQFF. Partial CDR3 DNA: TGTGCCAGCAGCGAAGGACTAGCGGGAGGGCGTTACTACAATGAG.

This clone was counted at least ten times. The read is 3 residues too short to cover the CDR3 end, so that end is filled in from the germline J gene. The V and J genes are TRBV19 and TRBJ2-3; D perhaps matches TRBD1 (5 bases). Looked up from germline, CDR1 is LNHDA and CDR2 is SQIVND (reference sequence). V gave up 6 bases and J gave up 5 bases, with 9 bases separating them. This CDR3 spans 12 amino acids. The DNA read from the CDR3 is TGTGCCAGTAGCAGACAGCGAGATACG. Translating gives CASSRQRDT. The CDR3, in full, reads CASSRQRDTQYF. The entire variable domain, with the rest obtained from reference TRBV19 and TRBJ2-3, is as follows: DGGITQSPKYLFRKEGQNVTLSCEQNLNHDAMYWYRQDPGQGLRLIYYSQIVNDFQKGDIAEGYSVSREKKESFPLTVTSAQKNPTAFYLCASSRQRDTQYFGPGTRLTVL.

There are a few counts of this clone. The CDR3 end falls 3 residues outside the read, so it is completed with the germline J gene. Other DNA sequences in the sample encode the same CDR3. The V and J genes are TRBV18 and TRBJ2-6, with D hard to call. The CDR3 runs to 15 residues. Germline V CDR1 and CDR2: KGHSH, LQKENI. The germline V and J ends were trimmed by 0 bases and 4 bases, with 7 bases remaining between them. The sequenced part of the CDR3 DNA is TGTGCCAGCTCACCACCAAGCTCGGGGGCCAACGTC. Protein: CASSPPSSGANV. The entire CDR3 is CASSPPSSGANVLTF.

This clone has a count of ten or more. The read comes to an end 3 residues before the CDR3 does, leaving the germline J gene to fill in the end. The V and J genes are TRBV6-2 or TRBV6-3 and TRBJ2-5; D is undetermined. The ends were cut back, 2 bases at V and 5 bases at J, with 3 bases in the middle. This CDR3 spans 11 amino acids. CDR1 and CDR2 from the germline V gene are MNHEY and SVGEGT. CDR3 residues: CASSYRETQYF. The DNA read from the CDR3 is TGTGCCAGCAGTTACAGGGAGACC.

This clone turned up a few times. The CDR3 end lies 3 residues beyond the end of the read and is filled in from the germline J gene. V gene TRBV2 combines with J gene TRBJ1-3, with D maybe TRBD1 (6 bases). V lost 8 bases and J lost 7, with 6 bases in between. This CDR3 has 10 amino acids. CDR1 is SNHLY, CDR2 FYNNEI, per germline. The CDR3 bases that were read are TGTGCCAGCGGGGGCAACACC. This translates into CASGGNT. In full, the CDR3 is CASGGNTIYF.

This clone was observed a handful of times. The read comes to an end 3 residues before the CDR3 does, leaving the germline J gene to fill in the end. This chain uses TRBV5-1 with TRBJ2-7; 11 bases are shared with TRBD1. Germline values: CDR1 SGHRS, CDR2 YFSETQ. CDR3 length equals 14 residues. J lost 6 bases, V lost 3 bases, and 5 bases had no gene match. CDR3 DNA, as far as it was read: TGCGCCAGCAGCTGGTGGGGACAGGGGGGCGAG. Residues: CASSWWGQGGE. The whole CDR3 sequence reads CASSWWGQGGEQYF.

This clone was observed a few times. The read finishes 3 residues shy of the CDR3 end, and the germline J gene is used to complete it. This chain connects TRBV19 to TRBJ1-5; 8 nucleotides agree with TRBD1. J lost 7 bases, V lost 7 bases, and 9 bases had no gene match. CDR1 LNHDA and CDR2 SQIVND come from the germline V gene (reference sequence). The CDR3 totals 14 residues. The CDR3 DNA, read in part, is TGTGCCAGTACCCCGGGACAGGCTGGCCAGCCC. Its translation is CASTPGQAGQP. The complete CDR3 sequence is CASTPGQAGQPQHF.

This clone was detected ten times or more. The read terminates 3 residues ahead of where the CDR3 ends, so the germline J gene completes it. J is TRBJ2-7 and V is TRBV5-4; TRBD2 aligns across 7 bases. CDR1 is SGHNT and CDR2 is YYREEE in the germline V gene (reference sequence). The CDR3 extends over 16 amino acids. The trim removed 0 bases at V and 2 bases at J, leaving 8 bases unmatched. CDR3 region: CASSLASGIKAYEQYF. The sequenced CDR3 bases are TGTGCCAGCAGCTTGGCCAGCGGGATTAAGGCCTACGAG.

About this clone itself: Sequencing ends 3 residues short of the CDR3 end; the germline J gene provides the rest. This specimen includes other DNA sequences encoding the same CDR3. The genes are TRBV18 and TRBJ2-3, with TRBD2 identical over 10 bases. This CDR3 has 20 residues. V gave up 5 bases and J gave up 0 bases; unmatched junction bases: 17. Germline assignment: CDR1 KGHSH and CDR2 LQKENI. The sequenced CDR3 bases are TGTGCCAGCTCAAGGGTGGCCGGGCTAGCGGGAGTCTCTAGCACAGATACG. Amino acids: CASSRVAGLAGVSSTDT. The whole CDR3 reads CASSRVAGLAGVSSTDTQYF.

This clone was recorded many times. The sequenced part of the CDR3 DNA is TGCGCCAGCAGCTTCACGCAATCAGGCACTGAA. Its translation: CASSFTQSGTE. From start to end, the CDR3 is CASSFTQSGTEAFF. This chain joins TRBV5-1 and TRBJ1-1; no clear D. The CDR3 goes on 3 residues after the read ends, and that part is filled in from the germline J gene. Germline CDR1 is SGHRS and CDR2 is YFSETQ. Trimming left V 2 bases short and J 4 bases short, with 12 bases between. The CDR3 has 14 residues.

About this clone itself: The CDR3 extends 3 residues past the end of the read, so its final part is completed from the germline J gene. The chain carries TRBV7-8 and TRBJ2-3; 7 positions match TRBD2. J lost 2 bases, V lost 5 bases, and 1 base had no gene match. The CDR3 length is 13 residues. The germline gives CDR1 SGHVS, CDR2 FQNEAQ. CDR3 protein: CASSSGNTDTQYF. Incomplete CDR3 DNA: TGTGCCAGCAGCAGCGGGAACACAGATACG.

The table lists this clone with many counts. The read finishes 3 residues shy of the CDR3 end, and the germline J gene is used to complete it. The chain carries TRBV5-6 and TRBJ1-5, with D hard to call. The germline V and J ends were trimmed by 4 bases and 9 bases, with 11 bases remaining between them. CDR1 is SGHDT and CDR2 is YYEEEE in the germline V gene. The CDR3 length is 12 residues. The sequenced CDR3 bases are TGTGCCAGCAGCCGCCTCCTCGGGCCC. It yields the protein CASSRLLGP. The whole CDR3 is CASSRLLGPQHF.

This clone was recorded many times. The missing CDR3 end, 3 residues past where the read stops, is filled in from the germline J gene. This chain joins TRBV6-1 and TRBJ1-1; unclear D gene. Looked up from germline, CDR1 is MNHNS and CDR2 is SASEGT. This CDR3 has 13 amino acids. Trimming removed 1 base from V and 1 base from J, with 4 bases in between. The sequenced part of the CDR3 DNA is TGTGCCAGCAGTGAAGTTCAGAACACTGAA. This codes for CASSEVQNTE. The whole CDR3 sequence reads CASSEVQNTEAFF.

This clone was counted a few times. The read gets to within 3 residues of the CDR3 end, and the germline J gene fills in the rest. The chain carries TRBV20-1 and TRBJ1-4; a weak D match, TRBD1 (5 bases). CDR1 DFQATT and CDR2 SNEGSKA come from the germline V gene (reference sequence). With 1 base removed from V and 5 bases from J, the gap between germline ends came to 14 bases. The CDR3 is 15 amino acids. The CDR3 DNA, read in part, is TGCAGTGCTAGAGGAGGCAGGGTGGGGAATGAAAAA. It encodes CSARGGRVGNEK. Given in full, the CDR3 is CSARGGRVGNEKLFF.

This clone was recorded many times. The CDR3 is cut off 3 residues early in the read; its end comes from the germline J gene. This chain links TRBV6-2 or TRBV6-3 with TRBJ2-5; 9 positions match TRBD2. The CDR3 length is 14 residues. The J segment lost 4 bases and the V segment lost 2 bases, leaving 2 bases of the junction unmatched. Germline CDR1 is MNHEY and CDR2 is SVGEGT. This CDR3 is CASSYGAGGETQYF. The part of the CDR3 DNA that was read is TGTGCCAGCAGTTACGGAGCGGGGGGAGAGACC.

This clone was detected ten times or more. The read comes to an end 3 residues before the CDR3 does, leaving the germline J gene to fill in the end. The genes are TRBV28 and TRBJ2-5; TRBD2 might be the D (6 bases). This CDR3 is built from 13 residues. Between the trimmed V and J ends, which lost 3 bases and 7 bases, there was a span of 12 bases. From germline, CDR1 is MDHEN and CDR2 SYDVKM. CDR3 amino acids: CASSFTATRTQYF. CDR3 DNA, as far as it was read: TGTGCCAGCAGTTTCACAGCGACTAGGACC. The full variable domain, rest sourced from reference TRBV28 and TRBJ2-5, is DVKVTQSSRYLVKRTGEKVFLECVQDMDHENMFWYRQDPGLGLRLIYFSYDVKMKEKGDIPEGYSVSREKKERFSLILESASTNQTSMYLCASSFTATRTQYFGPGTRLLVL.

This clone has at least ten counts. The CDR3 end falls 3 residues outside the read, so it is completed with the germline J gene. This chain uses TRBV7-9 with TRBJ2-1; the D gene is possibly TRBD1 (5 bases). CDR1 and CDR2 from the germline V gene are SEHNR and FQNEAQ (reference sequence). V was pared by 4 bases and J by 9 bases, with 10 bases between. The CDR3 sequence is 12 residues long. CDR3 amino acids: CASSWSQGEQFF. Incomplete CDR3 DNA: TGTGCCAGCAGCTGGTCCCAGGGTGAG.

There are many counts of this clone. The read comes to an end 3 residues before the CDR3 does, leaving the germline J gene to fill in the end. J is TRBJ2-5 and V is TRBV19, with no clear D. CDR1 and CDR2 (germline): LNHDA, SQIVND (reference sequence). Trimming took off 7 bases at V and 5 bases at J, with 20 bases between the two ends. The CDR3 consists of 15 residues. The CDR3 is CASNFGIRVGETQYF. The sequenced CDR3 bases are TGTGCCAGTAATTTTGGCATCCGGGTCGGGGAGACC.

To note about this clone: The sequenced fragment ends 3 residues before the CDR3 boundary, so the rest is inferred from the germline J gene. The chain uses TRBV19 and TRBJ2-7, with 9 positions matching TRBD2. CDR1 and CDR2 (germline): LNHDA, SQIVND (reference sequence). The CDR3 is made up of 14 amino acids. Germline trimming cut 5 bases from V and 2 bases from J; bases unmatched to any gene: 4. The sequenced CDR3 bases are TGTGCCAGTAGTCCTAGCGGGACCACCTACGAG. Residues: CASSPSGTTYE. The CDR3 in its entirety is CASSPSGTTYEQYF. Full variable domain (outside the CDR3, taken from reference TRBV19 and TRBJ2-7): DGGITQSPKYLFRKEGQNVTLSCEQNLNHDAMYWYRQDPGQGLRLIYYSQIVNDFQKGDIAEGYSVSREKKESFPLTVTSAQKNPTAFYLCASSPSGTTYEQYFGPGTRLTVT.

This clone was seen repeatedly, ten times or more. Read data end 3 residues before the CDR3 end; the end is taken from the germline J gene. The rearrangement uses TRBV6-2 or TRBV6-3 and TRBJ2-3; TRBD1 matches at 9 bases. Germline V lookup: CDR1 MNHEY, CDR2 SVGEGT. The ends lost 4 bases at V and 4 bases at J; junction bases unmatched: 9. The CDR3 is 16 residues long. The sequenced CDR3 bases are TGTGCCAGCAGTTTCCCCACAGGGGGCGGTTCAGATACG. It codes for CASSFPTGGGSDT. The whole CDR3 protein reads CASSFPTGGGSDTQYF.

About this clone itself: The read terminates 3 residues before the CDR3 end, so the remaining end is supplied by the germline J gene. The chain joins TRBV19 to TRBJ2-2, with unresolved D. Between the trimmed V and J ends, which lost 2 bases and 0 bases, there was a span of 4 bases. The CDR3 spans 14 residues. Germline V gives CDR1 LNHDA, CDR2 SQIVND (reference sequence). CDR3 DNA, as far as it was read: TGTGCCAGTAGTATACGGGCGAACACCGGGGAG. Translated, it gives CASSIRANTGE. The entire CDR3 sequence reads CASSIRANTGELFF.

This clone was found a few times. Sequencing ends 3 residues short of the CDR3 end; the germline J gene provides the rest. The gene calls are TRBV19 and TRBJ2-7; TRBD2 matches at 10 bases. CDR3 length: 17 amino acids. Trimming at V came to 0 bases and at J to 1 base, leaving 6 bases not matched to a gene. CDR1 and CDR2 from the germline V gene are LNHDA and SQIVND (reference sequence). The part of the CDR3 DNA that was read is TGTGCCAGTAGTATAGATTTACCTAGCGGGAGTTCCTACGAG. Translated: CASSIDLPSGSSYE. Given in full, the CDR3 is CASSIDLPSGSSYEQYF.

This clone was recorded a few times. The sequenced fragment ends 3 residues before the CDR3 boundary, so the rest is inferred from the germline J gene. This chain uses TRBV18 with TRBJ2-1; D gene ambiguous. Trimming took off 2 bases at V and 4 bases at J, with 9 bases between the two ends. Germline V gives CDR1 KGHSH, CDR2 LQKENI. The CDR3 length is 14 residues. The CDR3 bases that were read are TGTGCCAGCTCACCAAAGGCAATTTACAATGAG. The encoded protein is CASSPKAIYNE. The CDR3 in its entirety is CASSPKAIYNEQFF.

To note about this clone: The read gets to within 3 residues of the CDR3 end, and the germline J gene fills in the rest. The chain couples TRBV6-1 to TRBJ2-1; 9 nucleotides line up with TRBD2. J gave up 3 bases and V 2 bases, and 5 bases lay outside the gene matches. The CDR3 is made up of 16 amino acids. The germline V gene has CDR1 MNHNS and CDR2 SASEGT. The CDR3 protein is CASSEPSSGIYNEQFF. Partial CDR3 DNA: TGTGCCAGCAGTGAACCCTCTAGCGGGATCTACAATGAG.

This clone was recorded many times. Read coverage stops 3 residues before the CDR3 terminus; the germline J gene supplies the remainder. V usage is TRBV10-3 and J usage is TRBJ1-2; possibly TRBD1 for D (5 bases). Per the germline V gene, CDR1 is ENHRY and CDR2 is SYGVKD. Trimming removed 4 bases from V and 2 bases from J, with 8 bases in between. The CDR3 consists of 13 residues. CDR3 bases read: TGTGCCATCAGTGGTTCAGGGAACTATGGC. Translated, it gives CAISGSGNYG. In full, the CDR3 reads CAISGSGNYGYTF.